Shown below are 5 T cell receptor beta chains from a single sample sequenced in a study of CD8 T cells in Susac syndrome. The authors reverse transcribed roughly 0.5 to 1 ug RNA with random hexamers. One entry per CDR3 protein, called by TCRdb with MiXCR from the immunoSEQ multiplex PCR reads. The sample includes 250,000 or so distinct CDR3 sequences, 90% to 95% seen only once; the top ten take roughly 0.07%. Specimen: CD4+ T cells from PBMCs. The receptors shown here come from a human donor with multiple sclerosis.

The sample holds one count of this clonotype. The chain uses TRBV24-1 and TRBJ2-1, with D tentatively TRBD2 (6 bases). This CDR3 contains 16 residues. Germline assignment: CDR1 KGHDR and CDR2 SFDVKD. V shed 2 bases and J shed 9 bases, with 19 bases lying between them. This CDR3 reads CATSDSSSAPASEQFF. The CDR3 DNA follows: TGTGCCACCAGTGATTCTTCTAGCGCCCCTGCCAGTGAGCAGTTCTTC.

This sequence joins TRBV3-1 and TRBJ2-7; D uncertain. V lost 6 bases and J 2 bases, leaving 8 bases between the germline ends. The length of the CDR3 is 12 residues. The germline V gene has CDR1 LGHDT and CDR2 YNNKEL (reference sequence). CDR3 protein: CASSRNAYEQYF. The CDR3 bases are TGTGCCAGCAGTCGAAATGCCTACGAGCAGTACTTC.

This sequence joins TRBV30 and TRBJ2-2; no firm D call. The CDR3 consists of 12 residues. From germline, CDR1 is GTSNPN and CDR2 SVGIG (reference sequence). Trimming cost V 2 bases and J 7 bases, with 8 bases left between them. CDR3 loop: CAWSSYLGELFF. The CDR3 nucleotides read TGTGCCTGGAGTTCCTACCTCGGGGAGCTGTTTTTT.

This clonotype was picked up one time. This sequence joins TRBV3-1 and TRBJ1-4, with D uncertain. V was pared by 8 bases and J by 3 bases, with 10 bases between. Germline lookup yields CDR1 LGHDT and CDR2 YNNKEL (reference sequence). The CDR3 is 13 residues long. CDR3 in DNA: TGTGCCAGCGGGGATGCGGCTAATGAAAAACTGTTTTTT. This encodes CASGDAANEKLFF.

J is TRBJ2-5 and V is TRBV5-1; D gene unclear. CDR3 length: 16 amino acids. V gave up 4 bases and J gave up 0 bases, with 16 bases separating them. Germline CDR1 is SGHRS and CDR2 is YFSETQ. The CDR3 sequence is CASSVLGAAYQETQYF. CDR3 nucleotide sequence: TGCGCCAGCAGCGTCCTAGGAGCAGCCTACCAAGAGACCCAGTACTTC. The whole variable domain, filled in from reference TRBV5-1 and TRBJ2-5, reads KAGVTQTPRYLIKTRGQQVTLSCSPISGHRSVSWYQQTPGQGLQFLFEYFSETQRNKGNFPGRFSGRQFSNSRSEMNVSTLELGDSALYLCASSVLGAAYQETQYFGPGTRLLVL.